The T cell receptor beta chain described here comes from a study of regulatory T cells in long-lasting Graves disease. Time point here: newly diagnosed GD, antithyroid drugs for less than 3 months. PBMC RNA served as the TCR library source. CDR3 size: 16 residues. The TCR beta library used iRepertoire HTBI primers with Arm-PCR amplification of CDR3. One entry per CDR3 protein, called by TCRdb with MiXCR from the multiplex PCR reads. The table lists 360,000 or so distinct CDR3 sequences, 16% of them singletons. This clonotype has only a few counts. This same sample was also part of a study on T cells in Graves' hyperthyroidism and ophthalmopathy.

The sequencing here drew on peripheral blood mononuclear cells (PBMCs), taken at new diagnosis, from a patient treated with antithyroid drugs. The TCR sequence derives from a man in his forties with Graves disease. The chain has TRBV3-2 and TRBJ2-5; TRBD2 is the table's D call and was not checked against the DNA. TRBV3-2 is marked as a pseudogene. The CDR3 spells CASSQDREGRGETQYF. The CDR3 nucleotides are TGTGCCAGCAGCCAAGATCGTGAAGGGAGAGGAGAGACCCAGTACTTC.